This passage covers 7 T cell receptor beta chains from one sample sequenced in a study of Graves' ophthalmopathy and Graves' hyperthyroidism (dated by TCRdb to 2016 to 2018). These reads were obtained on an Illumina HiSeq 2000. For repertoire sequencing, the TCR beta CDR3 regions were amplified from RNA transcripts. A first-round RT-PCR used HTBI primers with the Qiagen OneStep RT-PCR kit, followed by a second-round multiplex PCR, size selection and purification. The public reads were reanalyzed by TCRdb: fastp trimming at Q25, MiXCR alignment, in-frame beta chains only. Identical CDR3 protein sequences are pooled into one entry, listed with their most common genes and DNA. The sample yields more than 1,000,000 distinct CDR3 sequences; about two fifths were counted once. The leading ten clones occupy 11% of the sample. Material: peripheral blood or thyroid tissue (not recorded which). The receptors were gathered from an adult man with Graves' hyperthyroidism.

There are many counts of this clonotype. The genes are TRBV7-6 and TRBJ1-1, with TRBD1 identical over 8 bases. Germline V CDR1 and CDR2: SGHVS, FNYEAQ. Trimming removed 5 bases from V and 5 bases from J; junction bases left unmatched: 1. This CDR3 comprises 12 residues. The CDR3 DNA is TGTGCCAGCAGCAACAGGGGGACTGAAGCTTTCTTT. It yields the protein CASSNRGTEAFF.

Many counts were recorded for this clonotype. The chain combines TRBV5-1 with TRBJ2-6; D is unclear. Trimming cost V 1 base and J 2 bases, with 7 bases left between them. The CDR3 totals 15 residues. Germline loops: CDR1 SGHRS, CDR2 YFSETQ. The CDR3 DNA reads as TGCGCCAGCAGCTTGATAACTGCTGGGGCCAACGTCCTGACTTTC. This translates into CASSLITAGANVLTF.

As to this clonotype: Possible read error: a much larger clone is one base away. The rearrangement joins TRBV9 to TRBJ2-2; 9 bases agree with TRBD2. J was trimmed by 3 bases and V by 2 bases; bases with no gene match: 2. This CDR3 region has 15 residues. Germline values: CDR1 SGDLS, CDR2 YYNGEE. CDR3 DNA sequence: TGTGCCAGCAGCGTGGGGACTAGCCACACCGGGGAGCTGTTTTTT. Its translation is CASSVGTSHTGELFF.

The J gene is TRBJ1-6, the V gene TRBV7-2, with TRBD1 identical over 7 bases. The V gene end was trimmed by 4 bases and the J gene end by 3 bases; junction bases not matched to a gene: 6. The CDR3 is 16 amino acids. CDR1 is SGHTA, CDR2 FQGNSA, per germline. The CDR3 is CASSSRDSIYNSPLHF. The CDR3 DNA sequence: TGTGCCAGCAGCTCCCGGGACAGCATCTATAATTCACCCCTCCACTTT. Full variable domain (outside the CDR3, taken from reference TRBV7-2 and TRBJ1-6): GAGVSQSPSNKVTEKGKDVELRCDPISGHTALYWYRQSLGQGLEFLIYFQGNSAPDKSGLPSDRFSAERTGGSVSTLTIQRTQQEDSAVYLCASSSRDSIYNSPLHFGNGTRLTVT.

This clonotype appeared many times. The gene calls are TRBV9 and TRBJ1-3; perhaps TRBD1 as D (6 bases). Germline values: CDR1 SGDLS, CDR2 YYNGEE. CDR3 size: 15 residues. V was clipped by 1 base and J by 1 base, with 9 bases between them. The CDR3 DNA sequence: TGTGCCAGCAGCGTACTTGGGACATCTGGAAACACCATATATTTT. Translating gives CASSVLGTSGNTIYF.

The chain uses TRBV12-3 or TRBV12-4 and TRBJ2-7; TRBD1 aligns across 7 bases. V lost 5 bases and J lost 6; bases outside the gene matches: 10. This CDR3 spans 14 amino acids. As DNA, the CDR3 is TGTGCCAGCAGTCTCCTGGGACAGTCAGGCGAGCAGTACTTC. Its translation is CASSLLGQSGEQYF.

CDR3 amino acids: CASSFSGTSGTYEQYF. CDR3 bases: TGTGCCAGCAGCTTCTCCGGGACTAGCGGTACCTACGAGCAGTACTTC. The chain combines TRBV7-9 with TRBJ2-7, with TRBD2 identical over 11 bases. The ends lost 3 bases at V and 2 bases at J; junction bases unmatched: 6. Germline V gene data show CDR1 as SEHNR and CDR2 as FQNEAQ (reference sequence). This CDR3 region has 16 residues.